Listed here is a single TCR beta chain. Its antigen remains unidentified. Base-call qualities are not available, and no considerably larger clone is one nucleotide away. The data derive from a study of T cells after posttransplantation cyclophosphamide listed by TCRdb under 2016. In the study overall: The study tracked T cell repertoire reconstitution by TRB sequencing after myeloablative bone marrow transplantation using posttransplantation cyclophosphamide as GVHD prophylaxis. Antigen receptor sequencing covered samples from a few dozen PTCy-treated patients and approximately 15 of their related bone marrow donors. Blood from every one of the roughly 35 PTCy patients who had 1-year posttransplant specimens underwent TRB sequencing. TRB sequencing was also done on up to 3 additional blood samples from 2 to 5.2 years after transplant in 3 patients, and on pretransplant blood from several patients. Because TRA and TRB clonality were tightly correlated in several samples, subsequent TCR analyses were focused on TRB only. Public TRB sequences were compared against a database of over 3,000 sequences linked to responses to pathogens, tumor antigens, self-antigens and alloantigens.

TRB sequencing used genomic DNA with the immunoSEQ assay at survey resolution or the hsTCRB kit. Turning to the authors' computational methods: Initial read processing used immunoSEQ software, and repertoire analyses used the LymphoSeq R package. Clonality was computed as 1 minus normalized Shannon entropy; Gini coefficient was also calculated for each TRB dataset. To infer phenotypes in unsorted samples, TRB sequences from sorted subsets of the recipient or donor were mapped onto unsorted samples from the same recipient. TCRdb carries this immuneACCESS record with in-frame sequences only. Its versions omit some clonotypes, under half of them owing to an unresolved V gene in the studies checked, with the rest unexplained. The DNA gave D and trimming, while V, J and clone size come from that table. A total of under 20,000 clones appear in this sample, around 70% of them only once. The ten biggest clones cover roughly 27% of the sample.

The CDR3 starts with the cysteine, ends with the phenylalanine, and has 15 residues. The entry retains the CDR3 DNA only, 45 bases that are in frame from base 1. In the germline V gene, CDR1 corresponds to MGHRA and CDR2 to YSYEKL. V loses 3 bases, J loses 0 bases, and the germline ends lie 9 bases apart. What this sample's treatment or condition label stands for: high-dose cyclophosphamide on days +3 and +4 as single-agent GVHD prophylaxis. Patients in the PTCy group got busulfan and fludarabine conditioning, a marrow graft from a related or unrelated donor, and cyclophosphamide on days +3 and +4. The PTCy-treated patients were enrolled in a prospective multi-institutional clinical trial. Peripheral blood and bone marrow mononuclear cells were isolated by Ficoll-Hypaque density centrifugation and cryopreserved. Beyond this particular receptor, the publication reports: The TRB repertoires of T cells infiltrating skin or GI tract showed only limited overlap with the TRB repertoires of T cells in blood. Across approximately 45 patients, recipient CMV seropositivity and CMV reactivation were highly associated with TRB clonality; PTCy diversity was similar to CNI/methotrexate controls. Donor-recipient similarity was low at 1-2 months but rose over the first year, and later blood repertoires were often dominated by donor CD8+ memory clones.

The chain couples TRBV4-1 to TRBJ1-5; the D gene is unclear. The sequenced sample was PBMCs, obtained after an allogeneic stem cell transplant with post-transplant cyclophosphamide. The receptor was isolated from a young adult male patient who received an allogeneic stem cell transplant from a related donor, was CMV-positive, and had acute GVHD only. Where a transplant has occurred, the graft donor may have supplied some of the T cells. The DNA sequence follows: TGCGCCAGCAGCCAGGGCCCCTATAGCAATCAGCCCCAGCATTTT. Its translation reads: CASSQGPYSNQPQHF.